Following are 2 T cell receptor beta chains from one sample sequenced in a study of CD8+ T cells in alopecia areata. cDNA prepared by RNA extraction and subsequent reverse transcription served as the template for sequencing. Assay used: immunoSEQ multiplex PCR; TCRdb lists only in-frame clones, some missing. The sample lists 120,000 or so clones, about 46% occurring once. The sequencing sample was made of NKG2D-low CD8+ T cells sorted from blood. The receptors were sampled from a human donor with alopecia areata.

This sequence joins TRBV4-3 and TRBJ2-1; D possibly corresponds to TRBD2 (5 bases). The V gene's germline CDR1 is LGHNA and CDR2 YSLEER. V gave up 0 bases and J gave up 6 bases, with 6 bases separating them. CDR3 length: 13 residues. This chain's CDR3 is CASSQDLANEQFF. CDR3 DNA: TGCGCCAGCAGCCAAGATCTAGCCAATGAGCAGTTCTTC.

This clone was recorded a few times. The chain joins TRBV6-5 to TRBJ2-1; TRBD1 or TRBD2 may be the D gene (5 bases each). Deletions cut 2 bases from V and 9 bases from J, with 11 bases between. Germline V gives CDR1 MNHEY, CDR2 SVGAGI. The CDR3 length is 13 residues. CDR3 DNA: TGTGCCAGCAGTTACAGTTCTGGGACTGAGCAGTTCTTC. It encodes CASSYSSGTEQFF.